This record looks at one TCR delta chain sequence and its context. Its target is not known. The protein held in TCRdb is that of a much larger clone and does not match this DNA's translation at residue 8, likely because of a read error; the protein shown is translated from the DNA. Each sorted gammadelta sample had TRG and TRD chains sequenced. TCRdb redid clone calling on the multiplex PCR reads using CATT. The sample shows tens of thousands of delta-chain clones, 1.4% of them seen only once. Flow sorting of PBMC yielded separate Vgamma9/Vdelta2+ and Vdelta2-negative gammadelta T cell populations for bulk repertoire analysis. V was clipped by 3 bases and J by 3 bases; unmatched bases: 31. CDR1 TSWWSYY and CDR2 QGS come from the germline V gene. This CDR3 is 24 amino acids long. The sample is drawn from a study of γδ T cells in repeated Plasmodium falciparum infection. Study in general: Malian children with intense seasonal malaria exposure were compared with matched Australian children. Over approximately 640 days, donors received four mosquito-bite P. falciparum NF54 infections.

Overall study results and limits: Vdelta2-negative gammadelta repertoires, largely Vdelta1+, seemingly showed infection-driven waves of new clonal selection.

The sample consisted of gamma-delta T cells from blood. This rearrangement joins TRDV1 to TRDJ1, with TRDD3 matching over 10 bases. TCRdb leaves out the J gene; it was filled in here by matching the DNA to germline. This sequence originates from a pool of human donors (malaria-infected and uninfected, not separated). The CDR3 coding sequence is TGTGCTCTTGGGGAGTACCCGTCCCTACCGGCACTGAGGGGGGATACGCAAAATTCCGATAAACTCATCTTT. Translating it yields CALGEYPSLPALRGDTQNSDKLIF.